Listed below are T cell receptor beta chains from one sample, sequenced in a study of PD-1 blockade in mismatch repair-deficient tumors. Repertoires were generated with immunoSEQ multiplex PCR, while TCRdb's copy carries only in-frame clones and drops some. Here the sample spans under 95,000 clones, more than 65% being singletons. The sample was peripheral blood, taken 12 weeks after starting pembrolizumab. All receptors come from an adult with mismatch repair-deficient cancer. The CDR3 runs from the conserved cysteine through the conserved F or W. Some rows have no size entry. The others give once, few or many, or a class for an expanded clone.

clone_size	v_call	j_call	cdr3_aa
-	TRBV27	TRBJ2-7	CASSLSGFAEQYF
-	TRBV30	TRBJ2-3	CAWSVRGRLEGTQYF
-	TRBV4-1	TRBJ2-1	CASFPGLADNEQFF
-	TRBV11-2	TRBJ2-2	CASSLGRGLNSGELFF
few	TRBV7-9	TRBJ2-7	CASSSASQGGEQYF
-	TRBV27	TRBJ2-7	CASSLSWSAYEQYF
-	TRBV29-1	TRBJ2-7	CSVVSSYEQYF
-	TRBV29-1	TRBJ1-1	CSVEELRENTEAFF
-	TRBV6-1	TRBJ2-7	CASKELGLAPYEQYF
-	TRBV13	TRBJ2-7	CASSSRDRPLREQYF
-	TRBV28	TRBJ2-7	CASSPELAGVSYEQYF
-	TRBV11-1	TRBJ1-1	CASSLARNTEAFF
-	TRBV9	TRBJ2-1	CASSVDDEQFF
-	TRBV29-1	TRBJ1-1	CSVDRQGKEAEAFF
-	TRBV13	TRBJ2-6	CASSPTRLSSGANVLTF
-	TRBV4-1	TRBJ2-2	CASSQGRTGGNTGELFF
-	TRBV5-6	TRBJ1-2	CASSLADRVNYGYTF
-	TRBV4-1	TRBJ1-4	CASSQVDSNEKLFF
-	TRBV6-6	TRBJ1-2	CASSSGFNYGYTF
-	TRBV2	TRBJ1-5	CASSFFRDPNQPQHF
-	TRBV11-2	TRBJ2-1	CASSRLAGGYNEQFF
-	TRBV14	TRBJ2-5	CASSQAGVKTQYF
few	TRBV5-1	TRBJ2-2	CASSPRSSTGELFF
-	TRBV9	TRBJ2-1	CASSPQGGRAYNEQFF
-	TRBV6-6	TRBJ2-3	CASSSRRQGSTDTQYF
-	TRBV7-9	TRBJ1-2	CASSPSTESYGYTF
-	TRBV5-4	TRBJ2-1	CASSLGSWQPGVEQFF
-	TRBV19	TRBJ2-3	CASSARLAGQGADTQYF
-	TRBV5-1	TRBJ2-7	CASSLMGAIEQYF
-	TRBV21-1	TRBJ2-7	CARGLLTGFSYEQYF
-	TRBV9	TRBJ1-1	CASSSLTDNTEAFF
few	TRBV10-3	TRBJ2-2	CAISPQENTGELFF
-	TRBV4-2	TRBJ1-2	CASSQATGQGSYGYTF
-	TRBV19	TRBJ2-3	CASSRTEVSTDTQYF
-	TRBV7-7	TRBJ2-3	CASGATGADTQYF
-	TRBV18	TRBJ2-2	CASSGGNTNTGELFF
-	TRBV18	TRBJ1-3	CASSPLLTGAYSGNTIYF
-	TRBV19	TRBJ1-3	CASSGYGDSGNTIYF
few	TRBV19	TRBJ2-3	CASRTSERDTQYF
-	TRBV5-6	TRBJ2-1	CASSLLAGVRNEQFF
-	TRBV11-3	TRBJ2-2	CASSPRGRDTGELFF
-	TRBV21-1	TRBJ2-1	CASSKVRTCDNEQFF